The 16 T cell receptor beta chains below come from one sample, sequenced in a study of shared clonotypes between healthy human individuals. Profiling relied on immunoSEQ multiplex PCR, and the TCRdb table lists in-frame clones only, not all of them. This repertoire shows some 1.1 million clones, 60% to 80% found once; its top ten account for roughly 0.82%. The source material was memory CD4+ T cells from PBMCs. The subset here: CD45RA-negative fraction. These receptors originate from a man aged 18 to 29 in good health. Some clones in this sample may be carry-over from other donors' samples.

This clone came up once. The rearrangement uses TRBV5-6 and TRBJ2-7; 11 positions agree with TRBD1. Germline values: CDR1 SGHDT, CDR2 YYEEEE. The CDR3 extends over 14 amino acids. With V trimmed by 3 bases and J by 5 bases, 4 bases remained unmatched. The CDR3 protein is CASSWDRGGDEQYF. CDR3 coding DNA: TGTGCCAGCAGCTGGGACAGGGGGGGAGACGAGCAGTACTTC.

The rearrangement joins TRBV5-4 to TRBJ1-3; perhaps TRBD1 as D (5 bases). The CDR3 has 16 residues. Trimming took 7 bases from V and 2 from J, leaving 19 bases between them. Germline values: CDR1 SGHNT, CDR2 YYREEE (reference sequence). The CDR3 loop reads CASAFRFGGAGNTIYF. The DNA for the CDR3 is TGTGCCAGCGCCTTTCGATTCGGGGGGGCTGGAAACACCATATATTTT.

The rearrangement links TRBV28 to TRBJ1-1; no reliable D call. This CDR3 is 12 amino acids long. Trimming removed 5 bases from V and 7 bases from J, with 11 bases in between. Germline V gene sequence: CDR1 MDHEN, CDR2 SYDVKM. Here the CDR3 reads CASSVPRHEAFF. The DNA of the CDR3 is TGTGCCAGCAGTGTCCCGAGGCATGAAGCTTTCTTT.

Only a few counts were recorded for this clone. The chain recombines TRBV5-4 with TRBJ2-3; 7 bases are a match to TRBD2. CDR1 is SGHNT and CDR2 is YYREEE in the germline V gene (reference sequence). The CDR3 runs to 15 residues. With V trimmed by 0 bases and J by 6 bases, 7 bases remained unmatched. CDR3 region: CASSLGWAGDDTQYF. The CDR3 region has the DNA TGTGCCAGCAGCTTGGGGTGGGCGGGGGACGATACGCAGTATTTT. Filled out from reference TRBV5-4 and TRBJ2-3, the complete variable domain reads ETGVTQSPTHLIKTRGQQVTLRCSSQSGHNTVSWYQQALGQGPQFIFQYYREEENGRGNFPPRFSGLQFPNYSSELNVNALELDDSALYLCASSLGWAGDDTQYFGPGTRLTVL.

V is TRBV5-6 and J is TRBJ2-1, with D maybe TRBD2 (6 bases). The CDR3 covers 14 residues. The V gene lost 5 bases and the J gene lost 10 bases, with 19 bases spanning the gap. Germline-derived CDR1 and CDR2 are SGHDT and YYEEEE. DNA for the CDR3: TGTGCCAGCAGTTCAGCCCGGGACGGGGGAGAGCAGTTCTTC. This codes for CASSSARDGGEQFF.

The rearrangement uses TRBV7-9 and TRBJ1-2, with D tentatively TRBD1 (5 bases). Per the germline V gene, CDR1 is SEHNR and CDR2 is FQNEAQ (reference sequence). The V end lost 5 bases, the J end lost 2 bases, and 18 bases lay between the germline ends. The length of the CDR3 is 16 residues. This chain's CDR3 is CASSGEIGTLNYGYTF. DNA of the CDR3: TGTGCCAGCAGCGGAGAAATCGGGACGCTCAACTATGGCTACACCTTC.

The CDR3 sequence is CASSPHWGQGPNSNQPQHF. The CDR3 nucleotides are TGTGCCAGTAGTCCCCACTGGGGGCAGGGCCCTAATAGCAATCAGCCCCAGCATTTT. The rearrangement links TRBV19 to TRBJ1-5, with TRBD1 as a possible D gene (6 bases). This CDR3 has 19 amino acids. Germline-derived CDR1 and CDR2 are LNHDA and SQIVND (reference sequence). The germline V and J ends were trimmed by 5 bases and 0 bases, with 23 bases remaining between them.

This chain connects TRBV27 to TRBJ2-5; 7 bases fit TRBD1. V lost 5 bases, J lost 5 bases, and 11 bases stayed unmatched. This CDR3 is 15 amino acids long. CDR1 and CDR2 from the germline V gene are MNHEY and SMNVEV (reference sequence). The CDR3 sequence: CASSPTRTGRETQYF. The DNA for the CDR3 is TGTGCCAGCAGTCCAACAAGGACAGGACGGGAGACCCAGTACTTC.

This clone showed up just a few times. The genes are TRBV7-3 and TRBJ2-7; TRBD1 matches at 8 bases. V trimming: 3 bases; J trimming: 7 bases; junction bases outside the gene matches: 8. The CDR3 contains 14 residues. Looked up from germline, CDR1 is SGHTA and CDR2 is FQGTGA. CDR3 nucleotide sequence: TGTGCCAGCAGCTTTGACAGGGGTGCGAGGGAGCAGTACTTC. It is translated as CASSFDRGAREQYF.

J is TRBJ2-3 and V is TRBV9; no clear D gene. Germline lookup yields CDR1 SGDLS and CDR2 YYNGEE. Trimming left V 4 bases short and J 0 bases short, with 6 bases between. The CDR3 runs to 13 residues. CDR3 protein: CASSRASTDTQYF. The CDR3 DNA follows: TGTGCCAGCAGCCGTGCTAGCACAGATACGCAGTATTTT.

This clone was counted many times. The chain combines TRBV11-1 with TRBJ2-5, with D possibly being TRBD2 (7 bases). Germline V gene sequence: CDR1 SGHAT, CDR2 FQDESV (reference sequence). V was trimmed by 4 bases and J by 2 bases, leaving 14 bases between them. The CDR3 length is 15 residues. This chain's CDR3 is CASSYLGGRQETQYF. The CDR3 DNA is TGTGCCAGCAGCTACCTGGGGGGGCGGCAAGAGACCCAGTACTTC.

On this clone itself: Other DNA variants within this sample encode the same CDR3. The chain recombines TRBV9 with TRBJ2-1, with 10 bases identical to TRBD2. Germline V gives CDR1 SGDLS, CDR2 YYNGEE. This CDR3 comprises 15 residues. The J segment lost 4 bases and the V segment lost 4 bases, leaving 5 bases of the junction unmatched. In DNA, the CDR3 is TGTGCCAGCAGCATAACTAGCGGGACTTACAATGAGCAGTTCTTC. Its translation is CASSITSGTYNEQFF.

As to this clone: Different DNA sequences within this sample yield the same CDR3. This sequence joins TRBV6-5 and TRBJ1-3; D call uncertain. Trimming cost V 0 bases and J 0 bases, with 3 bases left between them. Looked up from germline, CDR1 is MNHEY and CDR2 is SVGAGI. The CDR3 spans 14 residues. The CDR3 region is CASSYSRSGNTIYF. In nucleotides, the CDR3 is TGTGCCAGCAGTTACTCCCGCTCTGGAAACACCATATATTTT.

This sequence joins TRBV10-1 and TRBJ2-3, with 9 bases matching TRBD1. Trimming cost V 6 bases and J 8 bases; bases outside gene matches: 0. The V gene's germline CDR1 is WNHNN and CDR2 SYGVQD (reference sequence). The CDR3 has 11 residues. The CDR3 sequence: CASRTGGTQYF. CDR3 bases: TGCGCCAGCAGGACAGGGGGTACGCAGTATTTT.

The V and J genes are TRBV7-2 and TRBJ2-1; no reliable D call. The germline V gene encodes CDR1 SGHTA and CDR2 FQGNSA. The CDR3 totals 9 residues. The CDR3 nucleotides read TGTGCTCTTGGCAATGAGCAGTTCTTC. Protein: CALGNEQFF.

The rearrangement uses TRBV11-1 and TRBJ2-5, with TRBD1 matching 9 bases. CDR3 size: 18 residues. After removal of 6 bases from V and 5 bases from J, the junction contained 19 bases not matched to a gene. CDR1 and CDR2 from the germline V gene are SGHAT and FQDESV (reference sequence). The DNA for the CDR3 is TGTGCCAGCAGTCCAGACTGGGGACAGGGATTCTATCGGGAGACCCAGTACTTC. Its translation: CASSPDWGQGFYRETQYF.